The rows below give T cell receptor beta chains drawn from one sample of a study of blood T cell repertoires in COVID-19. TCRdb keeps only in-frame clones here, not all; method: immunoSEQ multiplex PCR. The sample lists approximately 250,000 clones, approximately 85% occurring once. Sequenced material: peripheral blood. Receptors originate from a man in his forties with acute or convalescent COVID-19. Each CDR3 is given with its conserved first and last residue.

J | V | CDR3
TRBJ1-1 | TRBV28 | CASSPRQLWMNTEAFF
TRBJ1-2 | TRBV2 | CASSEKVGQIGSYTF
TRBJ2-3 | TRBV27 | CASSTHRDADTQYF
TRBJ1-5 | TRBV19 | CASSYRVGDQPQHF
TRBJ1-1 | TRBV2 | CASRAQYNTEAFF
TRBJ2-7 | TRBV14 | CASSQVNRGSYEQYF
TRBJ2-7 | TRBV29-1 | CSVVSGGRYEQYF
TRBJ2-7 | TRBV2 | CASSEARQIYEQYF
TRBJ1-2 | TRBV6-6 | CASSPPGQGYGYTF
TRBJ2-1 | TRBV27 | CASSLGGAKLHNEQFF
TRBJ2-5 | TRBV12-3/TRBV12-4 | CASSLSPAETQYF
TRBJ2-5 | TRBV19 | CASSTLAGEQETQYF
TRBJ2-2 | TRBV6-5 | CASTTSRTGTGELFF
TRBJ1-2 | TRBV7-8 | CASSLSSTTGYTF
TRBJ2-4 | TRBV2 | CASRGDRGKNIQYF
TRBJ2-1 | TRBV3-1/TRBV3-2 | CASSQDRAAGLSYNEQFF
TRBJ2-5 | TRBV7-6 | CASSLGLRGLGETQYF
TRBJ2-2 | TRBV25-1 | CATQGRTNTGELFF
TRBJ2-1 | TRBV9 | CASSDRGGGPYNEQFF
TRBJ2-1 | TRBV24-1 | CATSDLTDNEQFF
TRBJ2-7 | TRBV6-6 | CASSYSSQGGSYEQYF
TRBJ1-5 | TRBV28 | CASSHRPGGGDQPQHF
TRBJ2-3 | TRBV7-9 | CASSFIQGTQYF
TRBJ2-1 | TRBV29-1 | CSVLGEDRGRQEQFF
TRBJ1-4 | TRBV4-2 | CASSQDITSTNEKLFF
TRBJ2-6 | TRBV5-1 | CASSLGGGARGANVLTF
TRBJ2-2 | TRBV6-6 | CASSYLSGGNTGELFF
TRBJ2-5 | TRBV5-1 | CASSSRDSGETQYF
TRBJ1-4 | TRBV11-2 | CASSPPDRPNEKLFF
TRBJ1-5 | TRBV24-1 | CATSRQDSNQPQHF
TRBJ2-3 | TRBV28 | CASRDYDTQYF
TRBJ2-1 | TRBV3-1/TRBV3-2 | CASSQGARDEQFF
TRBJ1-3 | TRBV6-5 | CASNTGGTGNTIYF
TRBJ2-7 | TRBV2 | CASRRERRVRGEQYF
TRBJ1-1 | TRBV20-1 | CSAGDRGEAFF
TRBJ2-5 | TRBV24-1 | CATGDRGSGRETQYF
TRBJ2-2 | TRBV7-2 | CASSLRGGITGELFF
TRBJ1-1 | TRBV5-3 | CARSPAGGHTEAFF
TRBJ2-7 | TRBV27 | CASSSPSGGWYEQYF
TRBJ2-6 | TRBV7-3 | CASSLSRTGGSGANVLTF